This T cell receptor (beta chain) was retrieved from a study of cytomegalovirus exposure and HLA in healthy donors (dated by TCRdb to about 2017). Study-wide context: An earlier analysis of approximately 640 of the donors reported 250 to 350 Gb of sequence data and around 110 million unique TCR beta sequences from 150 million to 200 million T cells. Approximately 310 gigabases of sequencing data and around 88 million unique TCR sequences made up an early release that covered about 640 HLA-typed donors. Among the roughly 380 genotyped donors, around 81% belonged to the genetic ancestry cluster associated with self-reported Caucasian donors. The study aimed to test whether cataloging public T cell receptors could reveal signatures of past pathogen exposure. The T cell repertoires of 670 or so subjects were profiled by immunosequencing and related to cytomegalovirus serostatus. Along with the approximately 600-subject first cohort, a separate validation cohort of around 120 different subjects was used. To predict cytomegalovirus infection status, the study combined high-throughput TCR immunosequencing, statistical association of individual TCRs with disease status, and machine learning. In a later analysis, previously published TCR beta repertoires from 550 to 700 donors were re-analyzed and high-resolution HLA genotyping was added so that TCR occurrence patterns could be studied. In the later analysis, no new phenotypic data were used to find candidate immune exposures; instead, reliance was placed on TCR beta sequences and their occurrence across donors. An earlier analysis of several hundred of the donors applied high-throughput TCR beta sequencing to assess whether each TCR beta V gene segment acted as functional or pseudogenic. Alongside the repertoire data, information on donor age, sex, ethnicity and CMV serostatus was compiled. In a later genetic analysis, genome-wide SNP genotypes for about 55% of the 666 donors were used, and that subset was treated as a discovery cohort. Every discovery cohort repertoire had been produced on one sequencing platform. Class I and class II HLA loci were covered by the typing at four-digit resolution. The number of typed donors differed by locus: roughly 629-630 for A, B, C, DRB1 and DQB1; roughly 510 for DQA1; about 600 for DPA1; and around 450 for DPB1. Roughly 5 DR-DQ haplotypes were handled as single units for association and clustering, since linkage in the cohort was strong. Among roughly 370 genotyped donors of the cohort, an average of about 240,000 unique TCR beta nucleotide sequences were sequenced per donor, about a sixth of them non-productive.

As for this clone: The specificity of this receptor is unknown. Base qualities are not provided; no much larger clone lies one nucleotide away.

The cohort comprised fewer than 750 healthy bone marrow donors. At the time of sampling, all cohort members were nominally healthy, though unrecorded immune exposures were likely present. The donor was CMV seronegative and was included in the group of several hundred seronegative cohort members. A peripheral blood sample was collected from each donor, and TCR beta sequencing was performed on peripheral blood mononuclear cells. The Qiagen DNeasy Blood Extraction Kit was used to extract genomic DNA from the blood cell samples. V and J lose 3 bases and 0 bases, and a span of 10 bases separates them. Its CDR3 holds 15 amino acids, cysteine through phenylalanine. Solely the CDR3 DNA is kept, with 45 bases framed from the first base. The germline V gene encodes CDR1 SGHDT and CDR2 YYEEEE. Receptor libraries were prepared by the immunoSEQ multiplex PCR assay. A mixture of 60 forward primers for TCR Vbeta segments and 13 reverse primers for TCR Jbeta segments was used in the multiplex PCR. The CDR3 region of rearranged TCR beta genes was amplified from genomic DNA with a multiplex PCR assay. Amplified TCR beta libraries were sequenced as 87-base-pair reads on the Illumina HiSeq System. The paper's processing steps were these. A later analysis tallied some 79 million unique TCR beta chains across the 666 repertoires, and around 9.9 million of those chains were shared by two or more donors. A nearest-neighbor algorithm error-corrected the raw reads and collapsed the reads into unique sequences, merging closely related sequences to remove PCR and sequencing errors. V, D and J gene segments were assigned by aligning CDR3 sequences to IMGT reference sequences. Each retained sequence needed at least a six-nucleotide match to both a V gene segment and a J gene segment. Rearrangements were classified as productive when the CDR3 lacked stop codons and remained in frame with V and J, and all other rearrangements were classified as non-productive. CDR3 was defined by IMGT convention, running from the second conserved V-encoded cysteine to the conserved J-encoded phenylalanine. The earlier analysis of about 620 of the donors excluded sequences that lacked an unambiguous match to a single V gene segment. In an earlier analysis of roughly 500 of the donors, V segments were called functional above 56.7% productive rearrangements and were called segregating when the between-donor standard deviation exceeded 5%. A statistical classification framework was developed to diagnose cytomegalovirus status using the catalog of TCR beta chain sequences. In a later analysis, TCR nucleotide sequences were compared against IMGT/GENE-DB human TR gene sequences so that V and J genes could be assigned. The TCRdist pipeline was used in a later analysis to assign CDR3 sequences and most-parsimonious VDJ recombination scenarios. In a later analysis, each TCR beta chain was defined by its CDR3 amino acid sequence together with its V-gene family, and reads lacking a unique V-gene family were excluded. In a later analysis, 500 to 700 highly shared, low-generation-probability nucleotide sequences were removed to address suspected cross-contamination and a sequencing artifact. In a later analysis, a clonal expansion index for each public chain was calculated from normalized within-repertoire ranks of inferred template counts. In a later analysis, generation probabilities were computed with a VDJ recombination model fitted to out-of-frame rearrangements, and the resulting probabilities were checked against IGoR. A later analysis scored TCR-TCR, TCR-HLA and TCR-CMV co-occurrence with hypergeometric tests, applying a repertoire-size bias correction to TCR pairs. To estimate false discovery rates, a later analysis permuted the HLA or CMV assignments 20 times. In a later analysis, co-occurring TCRs were grouped using DBSCAN, and TCRdist sequence similarity was added for clustering within HLA-allele-positive subsets. For co-occurrence clustering, repertoires with fewer than 30,000 or more than 120,000 public chains were excluded, along with five repertoires with anomalous nucleotide sharing. The table comes from immuneACCESS by way of TCRdb, which keeps in-frame sequences with V and J called. Part of the clones is missing from these tables; in studies checked, under half for an unresolved V gene and the rest for unknown reasons. V and J calls plus clone size are reproduced from that table; the DNA served to infer D and trimming. The sample records about 160,000 clones, around four fifths of which are singletons. The top ten clones comprise 1.3% of the sample.

Findings and caveats that apply to the study as a whole: This cohort had only TCR beta chains sequenced, and the lack of alpha or paired-chain data limited which features could be detected. Compared with equally common non-associated chains, HLA-associated TCR beta chains in a later analysis were more clonally expanded and had lower generation probabilities. Compared with the roughly 670-donor mean, donors in an Asian-associated ancestry cluster had fewer N-insertions in productive TCRs, according to a later genetic analysis. Some IMGT-functional V segments, including TRBV6-2 and TRBV6-3, could not be distinguished by the 87-base-pair reads and were therefore excluded. Sequencing depth was assumed to be roughly uniform across donors in the presence/absence analyses, though that assumption may not hold. Specific HLA alleles were associated with 18,000 or so TCR beta sequences at a false discovery rate of 0.05 in a later analysis. The only immune exposure information available for the cohort was CMV serostatus. It was suggested by the authors that the approach could potentially be generalized to other disease states and immunological phenotypes. V-gene and J-gene trimming of TCR beta chains was associated with a missense DCLRE1C variant in a later genetic analysis, and the association was replicated in an independent cohort. Linkage disequilibrium might explain the correlated functional status among segregating V segments, but an unknown experimental factor could not be excluded. A later analysis found that most CMV-associated TCR beta chains appeared HLA-restricted, with HLA associations seemingly driven largely by CMV exposure. Broadly in line with IMGT annotations, most TCR beta V segments showed up in productive rearrangements about 90% or about 30% of the time in an earlier analysis of several hundred of the donors. Strong co-occurrence of HLA alleles, especially DR and DQ, made assigning TCR associations to individual alleles difficult. In the study, some 160 TCR beta chains were listed as associated with cytomegalovirus. In a later analysis, the rate of TCR association differed among HLA loci, with DRB1 alleles having the most associated TCRs and HLA-C alleles having the fewest. Because counts were too low, about 17 rarely observed V segments, including chromosome 9 orphons, were excluded from the earlier analysis of 500 to 700 of the donors. Cytomegalovirus status was reported to be diagnosed by the classifier with high specificity and sensitivity in both the original and validation cohorts. The sequencing pipeline was judged likely to have produced a cluster of highly shared sequence variants as a technical artifact. In vitro tests confirmed that a few of the cytomegalovirus-associated TCR beta chains recognize cytomegalovirus antigens. Because HLA typing was missing for some donors at each locus, association tests included only the typed subset. According to a later analysis, parvovirus B19, influenza, CMV and Epstein-Barr virus appeared linked to several top co-occurrence clusters. While some public TCRs were present in many individuals, most TCR sequences turned up only very rarely across donors. A further reported finding was that TCR beta sequences accurately predicted the HLA-A and HLA-B alleles for most subjects in the first cohort.

The sequence links TRBV5-6 to TRBJ2-1; there is no confident call for the D gene. The sequenced sample consisted of PBMCs. The receptor comes from a man in his thirties or forties in good health and CMV-seronegative. The CDR3 region reads CASSSVYGSYNEQFF. At the DNA level, the sequence is TGTGCCAGCAGCTCTGTCTATGGCTCCTACAATGAGCAGTTCTTC.